These 9 T cell receptor beta chains were sequenced from one sample in a study of siplizumab effects on memory and regulatory T cells. Clones were read by immunoSEQ multiplex PCR, and TCRdb kept only the in-frame ones, dropping some. The sample includes roughly 60,000 clones, more than 85% seen only once; the top ten take less than 45%. The sequenced sample consisted of CD8+ T cells sorted from blood. The receptors derive from a human donor in good health.

The chain employs TRBV29-1 and TRBJ2-5; maybe TRBD1 (6 bases). Trimming removed 7 bases from V and 5 bases from J, with 14 bases in between. Germline V gene lookup returns CDR1 SQVTM and CDR2 ANQGSEA. This CDR3 is 12 amino acids long. The chain's CDR3 is CSAYRAQETQYF. CDR3 coding DNA: TGCAGCGCTTACAGGGCCCAGGAGACCCAGTACTTC.

The genes are TRBV15 and TRBJ2-1; TRBD2 matches at 14 bases. The trim removed 9 bases at V and 4 bases at J, leaving 17 bases unmatched. The CDR3 totals 19 residues. Germline V gene sequence: CDR1 LNHNV, CDR2 YYDKDF (reference sequence). DNA of the CDR3: TGTGCCACTAGGAATACAAATTGGACTAGCGGGAGGAGATACAATGAGCAGTTCTTC. Protein: CATRNTNWTSGRRYNEQFF.

This clone was seen at least ten times. Other DNA sequences in this sample translate to the same CDR3. The V and J genes are TRBV27 and TRBJ2-3, with 14 nucleotides matching TRBD2. Germline V gene lookup returns CDR1 MNHEY and CDR2 SMNVEV (reference sequence). J lost 3 bases, V lost 4 bases, and 3 bases had no gene match. The CDR3 loop spans 16 amino acids. CDR3 amino acids: CASSSRLAGGTDTQYF. CDR3 nucleotides: TGTGCCAGCAGTTCTCGACTAGCGGGAGGGACAGATACGCAGTATTTT.

The chain carries TRBV7-6 and TRBJ2-1; D gene ambiguous. CDR1 and CDR2 (germline): SGHVS, FNYEAQ. V lost 5 bases and J 9 bases, leaving 23 bases between the germline ends. This CDR3 has 16 amino acids. DNA for the CDR3: TGTGCCAGCAGCCCCGAGTTCGCGCACCAGGCCGGTGAGCAGTTCTTC. Protein product: CASSPEFAHQAGEQFF.

This chain links TRBV28 with TRBJ2-7; 13 positions agree with TRBD2. The germline gives CDR1 MDHEN, CDR2 SYDVKM. The CDR3 is 16 amino acids. The trim removed 3 bases at V and 2 bases at J, leaving 4 bases unmatched. Here the CDR3 reads CASSFGGTSGTYEQYF. As DNA, the CDR3 is TGTGCCAGCAGTTTCGGGGGGACTAGCGGGACCTACGAGCAGTACTTC.

A word on this clone: Other nucleotide sequences from this sample produce the same CDR3. The V and J genes are TRBV28 and TRBJ1-1; TRBD1 matches at 9 bases. CDR1 is MDHEN, CDR2 SYDVKM, per germline. The CDR3 runs 13 residues. V lost 4 bases to trimming and J lost 4 bases; unmatched junction nucleotides: 1. The CDR3 reads CASSSTGGTEAFF. As DNA, the CDR3 is TGTGCCAGCAGTTCGACAGGGGGCACTGAAGCTTTCTTT.

This clone showed up just once. The chain recombines TRBV5-1 with TRBJ2-3; 9 bases line up with TRBD2. Trimming took 4 bases from V and 2 from J; bases not matched to a gene: 8. CDR1 and CDR2 from the germline V gene are SGHRS and YFSETQ. This CDR3 is built from 16 residues. CDR3: CASSPGLARTTDTQYF. For the CDR3, the DNA is TGCGCCAGCAGCCCGGGACTAGCCAGAACCACAGATACGCAGTATTTT.

The chain employs TRBV7-9 and TRBJ2-3, with D possibly being TRBD2 (5 bases). CDR1 SEHNR and CDR2 FQNEAQ come from the germline V gene (reference sequence). CDR3 size: 16 residues. Trimming left V 4 bases short and J 0 bases short, with 14 bases between. The CDR3 nucleotides are TGTGCCAGCAGCTCCCCTAGGACTTCCAGCACAGATACGCAGTATTTT. As protein: CASSSPRTSSTDTQYF.

For this clone: Distinct nucleotide sequences in the sample also encode this CDR3. V gene TRBV5-1 combines with J gene TRBJ2-5; D may be TRBD1 (6 bases). The V end lost 0 bases, the J end lost 4 bases, and 10 bases lay between the germline ends. Germline V lookup: CDR1 SGHRS, CDR2 YFSETQ. The CDR3 is 14 amino acids. The CDR3 nucleotides read TGCGCCAGCAGCTTGGAGGGGGAAGGAGAGACCCAGTACTTC. It is translated as CASSLEGEGETQYF.